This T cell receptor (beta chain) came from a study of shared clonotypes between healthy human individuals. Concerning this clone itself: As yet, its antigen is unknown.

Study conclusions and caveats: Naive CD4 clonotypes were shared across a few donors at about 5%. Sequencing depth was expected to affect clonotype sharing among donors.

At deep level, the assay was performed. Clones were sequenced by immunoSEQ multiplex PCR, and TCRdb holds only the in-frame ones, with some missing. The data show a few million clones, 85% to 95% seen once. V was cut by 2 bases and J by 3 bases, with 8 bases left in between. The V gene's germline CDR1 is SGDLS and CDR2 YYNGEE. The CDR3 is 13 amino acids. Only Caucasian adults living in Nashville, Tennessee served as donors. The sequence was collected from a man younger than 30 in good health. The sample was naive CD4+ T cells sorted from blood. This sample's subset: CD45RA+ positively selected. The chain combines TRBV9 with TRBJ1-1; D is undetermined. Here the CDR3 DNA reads TGTGCCAGCAGCGTCATGAGGGACACTGAAGCTTTCTTT. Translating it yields CASSVMRDTEAFF.